These 28 T cell receptor beta chains were all obtained from the same sample, sequenced in a study of blood T cell repertoires in COVID-19. Sequencing used immunoSEQ multiplex PCR; TCRdb keeps in-frame clones, though not all of them. The sample carries 250,000 to 350,000 clones, approximately 84% recorded once. The sample taken for sequencing was peripheral blood. The receptors here all came from a human donor with COVID-19, enrolled during active disease. The donor label of this sample is uncertain.

The rearrangement uses TRBV9 and TRBJ2-2, with D possibly being TRBD2 (5 bases). In germline, CDR1 is SGDLS, CDR2 YYNGEE. This CDR3 has 15 residues. V lost 0 bases and J 8 bases, leaving 14 bases between the germline ends. The CDR3 reads CASSVEGSRTGELFF. CDR3 DNA sequence: TGTGCCAGCAGCGTAGAAGGTTCGAGGACTGGGGAGCTGTTTTTT.

The chain has TRBV6-6 and TRBJ2-2; 10 bases agree with TRBD2. Per the germline V gene, CDR1 is MNHNY and CDR2 is SVGAGI (reference sequence). The CDR3 is made up of 16 amino acids. The V gene end was trimmed by 4 bases and the J gene end by 2 bases; junction bases not matched to a gene: 4. CDR3 protein: CASSFSGRINTGELFF. The CDR3 DNA reads as TGTGCCAGCAGTTTTAGCGGGAGGATTAACACCGGGGAGCTGTTTTTT.

V usage is TRBV5-4 and J usage is TRBJ1-1; TRBD1 agrees at 8 bases. Germline V gives CDR1 SGHNT, CDR2 YYREEE (reference sequence). V trimming: 5 bases; J trimming: 7 bases; junction bases outside the gene matches: 10. CDR3 size: 14 residues. In DNA form, the CDR3 reads TGTGCCAGCAGATACGACAGGGGTCGCGATGAAGCTTTCTTT. Translating it yields CASRYDRGRDEAFF.

CDR3 sequence reads: CAIPRRGGYNEQFF. The CDR3 DNA reads as TGCGCCATCCCGAGGAGGGGTGGCTACAATGAGCAGTTCTTC. The V call is TRBV23-1, the J call TRBJ2-1; a possible D gene is TRBD2 (6 bases). TRBV23-1 is an ORF; its function is uncertain. This CDR3 comprises 14 residues. V was cut by 10 bases and J by 3 bases, with 16 bases left in between.

In its sample, this clone was seen once. The chain has TRBV19 and TRBJ2-3; D gene unclear. The CDR3 consists of 13 residues. Trimming took off 7 bases at V and 1 base at J, with 9 bases between the two ends. Germline V gene sequence: CDR1 LNHDA, CDR2 SQIVND (reference sequence). The CDR3 here is CASTQRRTDTQYF. In DNA, the CDR3 is TGTGCCAGTACCCAGCGTCGCACAGATACGCAGTATTTT.

The chain links TRBV5-1 to TRBJ2-1, with D perhaps TRBD2 (5 bases). Trimming pared 3 bases from V and 5 bases from J, leaving 21 bases between. The V gene's germline CDR1 is SGHRS and CDR2 YFSETQ. This CDR3 has 17 residues. The CDR3 region is CASSSAVAGSAHNEQFF. As DNA, the CDR3 is TGCGCCAGCAGCTCCGCAGTTGCGGGTAGTGCTCACAATGAGCAGTTCTTC.

The chain employs TRBV5-6 and TRBJ2-2, with D possibly being TRBD2 (5 bases). The CDR3 is made up of 14 amino acids. V was trimmed by 2 bases and J by 6 bases, leaving 11 bases between them. CDR1 SGHDT and CDR2 YYEEEE come from the germline V gene. The CDR3 DNA reads as TGTGCCAGCAGCTTTGATCGGCGGGCCGGGGAGCTGTTTTTT. It yields the protein CASSFDRRAGELFF.

The chain recombines TRBV30 with TRBJ2-6; D is perhaps TRBD2 (5 bases). The CDR3 is made up of 12 amino acids. Trimming removed 1 base from V and 12 bases from J, with 10 bases in between. The germline CDR1 and CDR2 sequences are GTSNPN and SVGIG (reference sequence). In DNA, the CDR3 is TGTGCCTGGAGTGGAGGGTACTCCGTCCTGACTTTC. Translated: CAWSGGYSVLTF.

This chain connects TRBV19 to TRBJ1-2, with 7 bases identical to TRBD1. CDR3 length: 15 residues. V was clipped by 3 bases and J by 8 bases; unmatched bases: 12. Germline values: CDR1 LNHDA, CDR2 SQIVND (reference sequence). CDR3 in DNA: TGTGCCAGTAGTATTTGGTCTGTAATAGGGGGCGGCTACACCTTC. Translated: CASSIWSVIGGGYTF.

This clone came up once. The rearrangement joins TRBV7-2 to TRBJ2-5, with D perhaps TRBD1 (6 bases). This CDR3 has 11 amino acids. V was pared by 8 bases and J by 9 bases, with 13 bases between. Per the germline V gene, CDR1 is SGHTA and CDR2 is FQGNSA. The CDR3 DNA follows: TGTGCCAGCGTGCAGGGGAAATCCCAGTACTTC. Translating it yields CASVQGKSQYF.

The V gene is TRBV5-4, the J gene TRBJ2-6; maybe TRBD1 (6 bases). The CDR3 is 15 residues long. The germline CDR1 and CDR2 sequences are SGHNT and YYREEE (reference sequence). V was shortened by 2 bases and J by 2 bases, with 8 bases between the two germline ends. CDR3 in amino acids: CASSFTGTGANVLTF. CDR3 sequence (DNA): TGTGCCAGCAGCTTCACAGGGACTGGGGCCAACGTCCTGACTTTC. Full variable domain (rest looked up from reference TRBV5-4 and TRBJ2-6): ETGVTQSPTHLIKTRGQQVTLRCSSQSGHNTVSWYQQALGQGPQFIFQYYREEENGRGNFPPRFSGLQFPNYSSELNVNALELDDSALYLCASSFTGTGANVLTFGAGSRLTVL.

This chain joins TRBV11-2 and TRBJ1-1; tentatively, D is TRBD1 (5 bases). CDR1 and CDR2 (germline): SGHAT, FQNNGV. V lost 8 bases and J 0 bases, leaving 10 bases between the germline ends. CDR3 size: 13 residues. CDR3 sequence: CASLQGMNTEAFF. The CDR3, as DNA: TGTGCCAGCCTGCAGGGCATGAACACTGAAGCTTTCTTT.

This clone was detected only once. This chain joins TRBV7-2 and TRBJ1-1; tentative D call: TRBD1 (5 bases). V gave up 6 bases and J gave up 11 bases, with 16 bases separating them. The germline gives CDR1 SGHTA, CDR2 FQGNSA. The CDR3 is 12 amino acids. The CDR3 region is CASSFRGNGAFF. CDR3 nucleotides: TGTGCCAGCAGTTTCCGGGGGAATGGGGCTTTCTTT.

V usage is TRBV10-2 and J usage is TRBJ2-3, with 7 bases lining up with TRBD1. V lost 6 bases to trimming and J lost 5 bases; unmatched junction nucleotides: 11. The CDR3 contains 15 residues. Germline lookup yields CDR1 WSHSY and CDR2 SAAADI. The CDR3: CASRTSLDRVDTQYF. DNA of the CDR3: TGCGCCAGCAGAACTTCCCTTGACAGGGTAGATACGCAGTATTTT.

The V gene is TRBV1, the J gene TRBJ1-1. TRBV1 is marked as a pseudogene. The CDR3 contains 16 residues. CDR3 region: CTSRNGGGSMNTEAFF. CDR3 nucleotide sequence: TGCACCAGCAGGAACGGGGGAGGGTCCATGAACACTGAAGCTTTCTTT.

V gene TRBV28 combines with J gene TRBJ2-2, with D unclear. Trimming removed 3 bases at V and 5 bases at J, with 10 bases between. Germline V gene data show CDR1 as MDHEN and CDR2 as SYDVKM. The CDR3 sequence is 14 residues long. The DNA for the CDR3 is TGTGCCAGCAGTTTGAGTGGTCCTACCGGGGAGCTGTTTTTT. Its protein is CASSLSGPTGELFF.

A few counts support this clone. V usage is TRBV7-2 and J usage is TRBJ1-4; D gene uncertain. The CDR3 is 12 residues long. The V gene lost 5 bases and the J gene lost 6 bases, with 7 bases spanning the gap. CDR1 SGHTA and CDR2 FQGNSA come from the germline V gene. As DNA, the CDR3 is TGTGCCAGCAGCCCCCTCGATGAAAAACTGTTTTTT. Encoded protein: CASSPLDEKLFF. The whole variable domain, filled in from reference TRBV7-2 and TRBJ1-4, reads GAGVSQSPSNKVTEKGKDVELRCDPISGHTALYWYRQSLGQGLEFLIYFQGNSAPDKSGLPSDRFSAERTGGSVSTLTIQRTQQEDSAVYLCASSPLDEKLFFGSGTQLSVL.

This clone has only one observation. The CDR3 loop reads CAWSAISNTGELFF. The CDR3 DNA is TGTGCCTGGAGTGCCATTTCGAACACCGGGGAGCTGTTTTTT. The chain is built from TRBV30 and TRBJ2-2; D uncertain. Trimming cost V 1 base and J 0 bases, with 6 bases left between them. Per the germline V gene, CDR1 is GTSNPN and CDR2 is SVGIG (reference sequence). This CDR3 spans 14 amino acids.

The CDR3 protein is CASSLVGQGNNEQYF. CDR3 bases: TGTGCCAGCAGCTTAGTTGGGCAGGGTAACAACGAGCAGTACTTC. This sequence joins TRBV7-6 and TRBJ2-7; D may be TRBD1 (5 bases). In germline, CDR1 is SGHVS, CDR2 FNYEAQ. The CDR3 consists of 15 residues. Trimming cost V 1 base and J 5 bases, with 15 bases left between them.

The J gene is TRBJ2-2, the V gene TRBV19; D might be TRBD1 (6 bases). The V end lost 8 bases, the J end lost 3 bases, and 16 bases lay between the germline ends. Germline V gene sequence: CDR1 LNHDA, CDR2 SQIVND (reference sequence). The CDR3 is 15 amino acids. CDR3 sequence: CASGLIQGDTGELFF. The CDR3 nucleotides are TGTGCCAGTGGCCTAATACAGGGTGACACCGGGGAGCTGTTTTTT.

This sequence joins TRBV10-2 and TRBJ2-2, with 12 bases lining up with TRBD2. CDR1 and CDR2 from the germline V gene are WSHSY and SAAADI. CDR3 length: 16 residues. J was trimmed by 5 bases and V by 6 bases; bases with no gene match: 7. The CDR3 sequence is CASRRTSGETTGELFF. The CDR3 nucleotides are TGCGCCAGCAGGAGGACTAGCGGGGAAACAACCGGGGAGCTGTTTTTT.

This clone came up once. J is TRBJ2-5 and V is TRBV2; TRBD1 aligns across 8 bases. The CDR3 has 14 amino acids. V lost 3 bases, J lost 2 bases, and 2 bases stayed unmatched. Germline assignment: CDR1 SNHLY and CDR2 FYNNEI. The CDR3 sequence: CASSETGVQETQYF. The CDR3 region has the DNA TGTGCCAGCAGTGAGACAGGGGTTCAAGAGACCCAGTACTTC.

V gene TRBV5-8 combines with J gene TRBJ2-7; 9 bases line up with TRBD1. CDR1 SGHTS and CDR2 YDEGEE come from the germline V gene. This CDR3 has 19 amino acids. Germline trimming cut 4 bases from V and 1 base from J; bases unmatched to any gene: 18. CDR3 nucleotides: TGTGCCAGCAGCCTGACCACCTTCGGATCGACAGGGGGGTCCTACGAGCAGTACTTC. This encodes CASSLTTFGSTGGSYEQYF.

This chain connects TRBV9 to TRBJ1-1; maybe TRBD1 (5 bases). The CDR3 has 13 residues. Between the trimmed V and J ends, which lost 3 bases and 6 bases, there was a span of 12 bases. CDR1 SGDLS and CDR2 YYNGEE come from the germline V gene. The DNA for the CDR3 is TGTGCCAGCAGCGGCCCTTTAGGGGCTGAAGCTTTCTTT. Protein: CASSGPLGAEAFF.

V is TRBV5-1 and J is TRBJ2-2; TRBD2 might be the D (6 bases). Looked up from germline, CDR1 is SGHRS and CDR2 is YFSETQ. The CDR3 runs to 17 residues. The ends were cut back, 8 bases at V and 4 bases at J, with 24 bases in the middle. CDR3 loop: CASSSSGSGVGTGELFF. CDR3 coding DNA: TGCGCCAGTAGTTCGAGCGGGTCGGGTGTAGGCACCGGGGAGCTGTTTTTT.

CDR3 protein: CAWSVAGGQPQHF. Here the CDR3 DNA reads TGTGCCTGGAGTGTAGCAGGGGGGCAGCCCCAGCATTTT. This chain connects TRBV30 to TRBJ1-5; TRBD1 matches 7 bases. With V trimmed by 0 bases and J by 7 bases, 3 bases remained unmatched. CDR3 length: 13 residues. CDR1 GTSNPN and CDR2 SVGIG come from the germline V gene (reference sequence).

Here the CDR3 reads CASSLLVSDQPQHF. The CDR3 DNA follows: TGTGCCAGCAGTTTACTCGTTTCCGATCAGCCCCAGCATTTT. The chain employs TRBV28 and TRBJ1-5; D gene ambiguous. Deletions cut 2 bases from V and 5 bases from J, with 10 bases between. Germline V gene sequence: CDR1 MDHEN, CDR2 SYDVKM. The CDR3 runs to 14 residues. Using reference TRBV28 and TRBJ1-5 for the parts outside the CDR3, the full variable domain is DVKVTQSSRYLVKRTGEKVFLECVQDMDHENMFWYRQDPGLGLRLIYFSYDVKMKEKGDIPEGYSVSREKKERFSLILESASTNQTSMYLCASSLLVSDQPQHFGDGTRLSIL.

The rearrangement joins TRBV5-1 to TRBJ2-5; 7 bases fit TRBD2. The CDR3 is 14 amino acids. Trimming cost V 3 bases and J 1 base; bases outside gene matches: 3. Germline V gives CDR1 SGHRS, CDR2 YFSETQ. CDR3 sequence (DNA): TGCGCCAGCAGCTCAAGCGGGGTCCAAGAGACCCAGTACTTC. Translated, it gives CASSSSGVQETQYF.